A selection of T cell receptor beta chains follows, all from one sample in a study of memory B cells and T cells in multiple sclerosis. The antigens of these receptors remain unknown. TCRdb's copy holds only in-frame clones and misses some; the assay was immunoSEQ multiplex PCR. Of fewer than 15,000 clones detected, approximately 84% appear once; the ten largest clones hold less than 3%. Source material: PBMCs from blood kept in culture. The receptors stem from a human donor with multiple sclerosis. The CDR3 runs from the conserved cysteine through the conserved F or W. The D gene is left open where the match is weak. The size of a clone is reported for some rows only, either as once, few or many, or as a class for expanded clones.

d_call: .; j_call: TRBJ1-1; v_call: TRBV7-9; clone_size: .; cdr3_aa: CASRPTGFDTEAFF; cdr3_nt: TGTGCCAGCAGGCCTACAGGGTTTGACACTGAAGCTTTCTTT
d_call: .; j_call: TRBJ1-2; v_call: TRBV25-1; clone_size: .; cdr3_aa: CASSDGGVPNYGYTF; cdr3_nt: TGTGCCAGCAGTGATGGTGGGGTTCCTAACTATGGCTACACCTTC
d_call: .; j_call: TRBJ2-4; v_call: TRBV7-9; clone_size: .; cdr3_aa: CASSLGVAGIQYF; cdr3_nt: TGTGCCAGCAGCTTGGGGGTGGCGGGCATTCAGTACTTC
d_call: .; j_call: TRBJ2-7; v_call: TRBV19; clone_size: few; cdr3_aa: CASSISRVGSYEQYF; cdr3_nt: TGTGCCAGTAGTATTTCCAGGGTGGGATCCTACGAGCAGTACTTC
d_call: .; j_call: TRBJ1-2; v_call: TRBV2; clone_size: .; cdr3_aa: CASSFGPSEGYTF; cdr3_nt: TGTGCCAGCAGCTTTGGACCCAGCGAAGGCTACACCTTC
d_call: .; j_call: TRBJ1-1; v_call: TRBV19; clone_size: .; cdr3_aa: CASSLQMNTEAFF; cdr3_nt: TGTGCCAGTAGCCTACAGATGAACACTGAAGCTTTCTTT
d_call: .; j_call: TRBJ2-5; v_call: TRBV6-1; clone_size: .; cdr3_aa: CASSPKSGVGTQYF; cdr3_nt: TGTGCCAGCAGTCCAAAGTCAGGGGTAGGGACGCAGTACTTC
d_call: .; j_call: TRBJ1-2; v_call: TRBV2; clone_size: .; cdr3_aa: CASSDNYGYTF; cdr3_nt: TGTGCCAGCAGTGACAACTATGGCTACACCTTC
d_call: TRBD2; j_call: TRBJ2-3; v_call: TRBV2; clone_size: few; cdr3_aa: CASSDSGRGADTQYF; cdr3_nt: TGTGCCAGCAGCGACAGCGGGAGAGGGGCAGATACGCAGTATTTT
d_call: .; j_call: TRBJ2-7; v_call: TRBV15; clone_size: .; cdr3_aa: CATSRARDLASEQYF; cdr3_nt: TGTGCCACCAGCAGGGCCCGGGACTTAGCCTCCGAGCAGTACTTC
d_call: TRBD1; j_call: TRBJ1-2; v_call: TRBV27; clone_size: .; cdr3_aa: CASSLSRTGGVGYTF; cdr3_nt: TGTGCCAGCAGTTTAAGCCGGACAGGGGGCGTAGGCTACACCTTC
d_call: TRBD1; j_call: TRBJ2-7; v_call: TRBV2; clone_size: .; cdr3_aa: CASSPTGQGAYEQYF; cdr3_nt: TGTGCCAGCAGCCCCACAGGACAGGGTGCCTACGAGCAGTACTTC
d_call: .; j_call: TRBJ1-2; v_call: TRBV29-1; clone_size: .; cdr3_aa: CSVVPPGKGGYGYTF; cdr3_nt: TGCAGCGTTGTTCCCCCCGGGAAAGGCGGCTATGGCTACACCTTC
d_call: TRBD2; j_call: TRBJ2-1; v_call: TRBV5-6; clone_size: .; cdr3_aa: CASSPGLASLNGFF; cdr3_nt: TGTGCCAGCAGCCCGGGACTAGCCTCCTTAAATGGGTTCTTC
d_call: .; j_call: TRBJ1-2; v_call: TRBV27; clone_size: .; cdr3_aa: CASSLMGASYGYTF; cdr3_nt: TGTGCCAGCAGTTTAATGGGGGCATCTTATGGCTACACCTTC
d_call: .; j_call: TRBJ2-2; v_call: TRBV5-1; clone_size: .; cdr3_aa: CASSWRLVPTGELFF; cdr3_nt: TGCGCCAGCAGCTGGAGACTAGTCCCCACCGGGGAGCTGTTTTTT
d_call: .; j_call: TRBJ1-4; v_call: TRBV19; clone_size: medium-sized; cdr3_aa: CASRDALGNEKLFF; cdr3_nt: TGTGCCAGCCGGGACGCCCTTGGAAATGAAAAACTGTTTTTT
d_call: TRBD2; j_call: TRBJ2-1; v_call: TRBV5-1; clone_size: .; cdr3_aa: CASAVAGVRNEQFF; cdr3_nt: TGCGCCAGCGCGGTGGCGGGGGTTCGCAATGAGCAGTTCTTC
d_call: TRBD1; j_call: TRBJ2-7; v_call: TRBV11-3; clone_size: few; cdr3_aa: CASSLGQGYYEQYF; cdr3_nt: TGTGCCAGCAGCCTAGGACAGGGCTACTACGAGCAGTACTTC
d_call: .; j_call: TRBJ2-7; v_call: TRBV6-6; clone_size: .; cdr3_aa: CATGGGQQYEQYF; cdr3_nt: TGTGCCACCGGTGGTGGACAGCAATACGAGCAGTACTTC
d_call: .; j_call: TRBJ1-1; v_call: TRBV19; clone_size: .; cdr3_aa: CASSGNTEAFF; cdr3_nt: TGTGCCAGTTCGGGGAACACTGAAGCTTTCTTT
d_call: TRBD2; j_call: TRBJ2-1; v_call: TRBV30; clone_size: few; cdr3_aa: CAWSEGGGRFNEQFF; cdr3_nt: TGTGCCTGGAGTGAAGGTGGCGGGAGGTTCAATGAGCAGTTCTTC
d_call: .; j_call: TRBJ2-7; v_call: TRBV11-2; clone_size: .; cdr3_aa: CASSLDPPGEQYF; cdr3_nt: TGTGCCAGCAGCTTAGACCCCCCCGGGGAGCAGTACTTC
d_call: .; j_call: TRBJ1-1; v_call: TRBV25-1; clone_size: .; cdr3_aa: CASSAGDLTEAFF; cdr3_nt: TGTGCCAGCAGTGCCGGGGACCTCACTGAAGCTTTCTTT
d_call: TRBD2; j_call: TRBJ2-3; v_call: TRBV11-2; clone_size: .; cdr3_aa: CASSLGLGFDTQYF; cdr3_nt: TGTGCCAGCAGCCTAGGACTAGGGTTCGATACGCAGTATTTT
d_call: .; j_call: TRBJ1-2; v_call: TRBV28; clone_size: .; cdr3_aa: CASSLGRRGIHGYTF; cdr3_nt: TGTGCCAGCAGTTTGGGTCGGCGGGGGATTCATGGCTACACCTTC
d_call: .; j_call: TRBJ2-4; v_call: TRBV5-6; clone_size: .; cdr3_aa: CASSLYRDRFENIQYF; cdr3_nt: TGTGCCAGCAGCTTGTACAGGGATAGGTTCGAAAACATTCAGTACTTC
d_call: TRBD2; j_call: TRBJ2-1; v_call: TRBV5-1; clone_size: .; cdr3_aa: CASSTRRLAGDNEQFF; cdr3_nt: TGCGCCAGCAGCACGCGACGCCTAGCGGGAGATAATGAGCAGTTCTTC
d_call: TRBD1; j_call: TRBJ1-2; v_call: TRBV6-5; clone_size: .; cdr3_aa: CASRGQGGGYGYTF; cdr3_nt: TGTGCCAGCAGGGGACAGGGAGGAGGGTATGGCTACACCTTC
d_call: TRBD2; j_call: TRBJ2-3; v_call: TRBV27; clone_size: .; cdr3_aa: CASRRTSGSLWDTQYF; cdr3_nt: TGTGCCAGCAGACGGACTAGCGGGAGTCTGTGGGATACGCAGTATTTT
d_call: .; j_call: TRBJ2-1; v_call: TRBV7-7; clone_size: .; cdr3_aa: CASSVDRYNEQFF; cdr3_nt: TGTGCCAGCAGCGTCGACAGGTACAATGAGCAGTTCTTC
d_call: TRBD2; j_call: TRBJ2-7; v_call: TRBV6-6; clone_size: .; cdr3_aa: CASSYSRTSGDEQYF; cdr3_nt: TGTGCCAGCAGTTACTCGAGGACTAGCGGTGACGAGCAGTACTTC
d_call: TRBD1; j_call: TRBJ1-5; v_call: TRBV28; clone_size: .; cdr3_aa: CASNQGAQPQHF; cdr3_nt: TGTGCCAGCAACCAGGGGGCTCAGCCCCAGCATTTT
d_call: TRBD1; j_call: TRBJ1-6; v_call: TRBV2; clone_size: once; cdr3_aa: CASSVGMDALRGSPLHF; cdr3_nt: TGTGCCAGCAGTGTTGGAATGGATGCCCTCAGGGGGTCACCCCTCCACTTT
d_call: TRBD1; j_call: TRBJ2-7; v_call: TRBV6-6; clone_size: .; cdr3_aa: CASSSWTGNYEQYF; cdr3_nt: TGTGCCAGCAGTTCCTGGACAGGGAACTACGAGCAGTACTTC
d_call: .; j_call: TRBJ1-3; v_call: TRBV9; clone_size: .; cdr3_aa: CASSVGWGSGNTIYF; cdr3_nt: TGTGCCAGCAGCGTAGGGTGGGGTTCTGGAAACACCATATATTTT
d_call: TRBD1; j_call: TRBJ1-2; v_call: TRBV6-1; clone_size: .; cdr3_aa: CASSKGQGDYGYTF; cdr3_nt: TGTGCCAGCAGTAAGGGGCAGGGGGACTATGGCTACACCTTC
d_call: TRBD1; j_call: TRBJ1-1; v_call: TRBV7-8; clone_size: few; cdr3_aa: CASSTGTGRSAFF; cdr3_nt: TGTGCCAGCAGCACCGGGACAGGGCGGTCAGCTTTCTTT
d_call: .; j_call: TRBJ1-6; v_call: TRBV2; clone_size: .; cdr3_aa: CASSPQTVPSGNLHF; cdr3_nt: TGTGCCAGCAGTCCACAGACAGTCCCTAGTGGGAACCTCCACTTT
d_call: .; j_call: TRBJ2-7; v_call: TRBV29-1; clone_size: .; cdr3_aa: CSVGDGGYEQYF; cdr3_nt: TGCAGCGTTGGAGACGGCGGCTACGAGCAGTACTTC
d_call: .; j_call: TRBJ2-2; v_call: TRBV7-9; clone_size: once; cdr3_aa: CASSLGAGELFF; cdr3_nt: TGTGCCAGCAGCTTGGGCGCCGGGGAGCTGTTTTTT
d_call: .; j_call: TRBJ2-1; v_call: TRBV5-4; clone_size: .; cdr3_aa: CASSFGGAMYNEQFF; cdr3_nt: TGTGCCAGCAGCTTTGGAGGGGCTATGTACAATGAGCAGTTCTTC
d_call: .; j_call: TRBJ1-1; v_call: TRBV2; clone_size: .; cdr3_aa: CAGGGGTEAFF; cdr3_nt: TGTGCCGGAGGGGGGGGGACTGAAGCTTTCTTT
d_call: .; j_call: TRBJ1-5; v_call: TRBV9; clone_size: .; cdr3_aa: CASSAPGTNQPQHF; cdr3_nt: TGTGCCAGCAGCGCTCCGGGAACAAATCAGCCCCAGCATTTT
d_call: .; j_call: TRBJ2-5; v_call: TRBV29-1; clone_size: .; cdr3_aa: CSVEVIIGETQYF; cdr3_nt: TGCAGCGTTGAAGTCATTATTGGAGAGACCCAGTACTTC